What follows describes a single T cell receptor (beta chain). This clone was seen only a few times. Per-base qualities were not stored, and no clone one base away is much larger. Receptor amplification or capture employed the immunoSEQ multiplex PCR assay. In most patients, genomic DNA was isolated using the Qiagen DNeasy Blood and Tissue Kit and sent frozen to Adaptive Biotechnologies for TCR sequencing. For most patients, genomic DNA was subjected to high-throughput TCR-beta CDR3 sequencing by Adaptive Biotechnologies. The original pipeline was this. Adaptive's ImmunoSEQ software was the source of the TCR sequencing data for 18 patients, while a few other patients were processed with MiXCR and VDJtools. CD4 versus CD8 sorting errors were corrected by removing sequences found in both subsets at a frequency ratio below 5:1. CDR3 nucleotide sequences shared between donor and recipient were removed because their origin could not be assigned. To count as alloreactive, a clone needed at least 2-fold expansion over unstimulated cells and a minimum CFSE-low frequency of 0.002% (template counts) or 0.001% (read counts). Clones detected in sequenced pre-transplant spleen, lymph node, or MLR CFSE-low populations of the donor or recipient were defined as mappable. The cumulative frequency of alloreactive clones was calculated as a percentage of all sequences, weighted by copy number. This is the immuneACCESS table as TCRdb keeps it, with only in-frame sequences that have V and J called. A part of the clones is gone; compared with another copy, unresolved V genes explain less than half, and the rest is unexplained. V and J calls and clone size are those listed in that table; D and trimming were worked out from the DNA. The sample profile shows about 4,900 clones; over 20% of them were found once. The ten most abundant clones make up roughly 7.2% of the sample.

V drops 1 base and J drops 6 bases, leaving 9 bases in between. Reading from cysteine to phenylalanine, the CDR3 counts 12 amino acids. The sequence is cut down to CDR3 DNA, 36 bases in frame from base 1. According to the germline V gene, CDR1 reads SQVTM and CDR2 reads ANQGSEA. In light of the paper, this sample's time point label describes: cells obtained before transplantation from donor or recipient. In the mixed lymphocyte reactions, roughly 200,000 CFSE-labeled pre-transplant responders were plated with roughly 200,000 irradiated violet-dye-labeled stimulators and cultured for 6 days. Proliferating CD3+CD4+CFSE-low and CD3+CD8+CFSE-low responder cells were FACS-sorted on a BD Influx sorter after the mixed lymphocyte reaction. The source of the sample is a study of graft-versus-host responses after intestinal transplantation (dated by TCRdb to about 2021). For the study in its entirety: The transplants that recipients got were multivisceral, liver-intestinal, or isolated intestinal. Every recipient was given anti-thymocyte globulin induction, followed by approximately three years of maintenance tacrolimus and steroids. After intestinal transplantation, graft-versus-host and host-versus-graft alloreactive T cell clones in the graft, circulation and bone marrow were tracked using bulk TCR-beta CDR3 sequencing. To identify alloreactive clones, pre-transplant mixed lymphocyte reaction products were sequenced and then compared with unstimulated pre-transplant donor and recipient T cells. Of the roughly 25 intestinal transplant recipients enrolled in the cohort, one of whom was a retransplant, a few patients without pretransplant specimens were excluded. Donor T cell macrochimerism was defined as a peak of at least 4% donor T cells among recipient peripheral blood mononuclear cells. Rather than being sequenced by the commercial service, samples from a few later patients were sequenced in-house on an Illumina MiSeq and processed with MiXCR.

Paper-wide results and their limitations: GvH clones were detected in recipient bone marrow, and some appeared earlier in ileal mucosa or blood, consistent with an intestinal mucosal origin. Conclusions were limited by the relatively low number and heterogeneity of intestinal transplant patients. In patients with donor T cell macrochimerism, the allografts had high GvH to HvG T cell clonal ratios. Peak levels of circulating GvH clones were associated with declines in HvG clones early after transplant.

In this chain, TRBV29-1 is recombined with TRBJ1-1, with no confidently assigned D gene. The origin of this receptor is a human patient who received an intestinal transplant. The sequencing here drew on alloreactive CD8+ T cells from a mixed lymphocyte reaction culture, taken before intestinal transplant. Read against the paper, the sample's cell subset or site label means: CFSE-low proliferating T cells sorted from approximately 6-day pre-transplant mixed lymphocyte reaction (GvH or HvG direction). The DNA reads as follows: TGCAGCGTTGAAGGGGTGACCGCTGAAGCTTTCTTT. Its protein is CSVEGVTAEAFF.